These 25 T cell receptor beta chains share one sample of origin, sequenced in a study of breast tumors, draining lymph nodes, adjacent tissues. Each CDR3 protein is one row after TCRdb ran MiXCR on the multiplex PCR reads. The data contain approximately 20,000 distinct CDR3 sequences, over 40% of them singletons. The sample taken for sequencing was breast tumor tissue. Source of these receptors: a female donor with breast cancer. Some clones in this sample may be carry-over from other donors' samples.

The J gene is TRBJ2-1, the V gene TRBV7-2; 8 nucleotides agree with TRBD2. The germline V gene encodes CDR1 SGHTA and CDR2 FQGNSA. The CDR3 is 20 amino acids. V was clipped by 5 bases and J by 4 bases; unmatched bases: 22. CDR3: CASSRYSGKNLQRSYNEQFF. In nucleotides, the CDR3 is TGTGCCAGCAGCCGATATAGCGGGAAGAACTTACAACGCTCTTACAATGAGCAGTTCTTC.

This clonotype was found many times. The gene calls are TRBV12-3 or TRBV12-4 and TRBJ2-3; 10 nucleotides line up with TRBD2. The V gene end was trimmed by 3 bases and the J gene end by 5 bases; junction bases not matched to a gene: 8. This CDR3 contains 16 residues. The CDR3: CASSFRASGSEDTQYF. CDR3 nucleotide sequence: TGTGCCAGCAGTTTTAGGGCTAGCGGGAGCGAAGATACGCAGTATTTT.

The chain uses TRBV12-3 or TRBV12-4 and TRBJ2-1; 9 nucleotides align to TRBD2. The ends lost 2 bases at V and 0 bases at J; junction bases unmatched: 2. The CDR3 runs to 16 residues. The CDR3 here is CASSLKRGASYNEQFF. CDR3 DNA sequence: TGTGCCAGCAGTTTAAAGCGGGGGGCCTCCTACAATGAGCAGTTCTTC.

This chain connects TRBV12-5 to TRBJ2-1, with TRBD2 matching over 9 bases. Germline CDR1 and CDR2: LGHNT and FRNRAP. V was pared by 0 bases and J by 4 bases, with 4 bases of the junction left unmatched. The CDR3 is 16 amino acids. In DNA form, the CDR3 reads TGTGCTAGTGGTTTGGTACGAAGCGGGGGGTACAATGAGCAGTTCTTC. As protein: CASGLVRSGGYNEQFF.

This clonotype appeared many times. A much more abundant neighbour one base away suggests this may be a read error. The chain links TRBV12-3 or TRBV12-4 to TRBJ2-7, with D tentatively TRBD1 or TRBD2 (5 bases each). There are 12 residues in the CDR3. Trimming took 3 bases from V and 8 from J, leaving 11 bases between them. In DNA, the CDR3 is TGTGCCAGCAGTTTCGGGGCTGGCAAGCAGTACTTC. Translating it yields CASSFGAGKQYF.

The chain joins TRBV6-2 or TRBV6-3 to TRBJ2-5, with D unclear. Deletions cut 7 bases from V and 3 bases from J, with 6 bases between. Germline CDR1 and CDR2: MNHEY and SVGEGT. This CDR3 comprises 11 residues. CDR3 amino acids: CASNTKETQYF. In nucleotides, the CDR3 is TGTGCCAGCAACACCAAAGAGACCCAGTACTTC.

This clonotype was observed many times. A much larger clone differs by one base, so this may be a read error. J is TRBJ2-7 and V is TRBV11-3; 7 bases map to TRBD2. CDR1 SGHNT and CDR2 YENEEA come from the germline V gene. The ends lost 5 bases at V and 5 bases at J; junction bases unmatched: 12. The CDR3 sequence is 15 residues long. As DNA, the CDR3 is TGTGCCAGCAGCCCGCGTGCGGGAGCGTCCCACGAGCAGTACTTC. Amino acids: CASSPRAGASHEQYF.

The chain combines TRBV20-1 with TRBJ2-7; possibly TRBD1 for D (8 bases). Per the germline V gene, CDR1 is DFQATT and CDR2 is SNEGSKA (reference sequence). CDR3 size: 12 residues. CDR3 DNA sequence: TGCAGAGGGGAACAGGGGGGGAACGAGCAGTACTTC. It is translated as CRGEQGGNEQYF.

In this sample, this clonotype turned up many times. The chain carries TRBV6-5 and TRBJ1-2; unclear D gene. The CDR3 spans 13 residues. The V end was cut by 5 bases, the J end by 10 bases, with 17 bases between. CDR1 is MNHEY, CDR2 SVGAGI, per germline. CDR3 bases: TGTGCCAGCAGTCTCACCACCCACAACTTCTACACCTTC. Residues: CASSLTTHNFYTF.

This clonotype was recorded many times. Possible read error: a much larger clone is one base away. The CDR3 spells CSARVPAKPSEQYF. The CDR3 bases are TGCAGTGCTAGAGTACCGGCAAAGCCTTCCGAGCAGTACTTC. The V call is TRBV20-1, the J call TRBJ2-7; D is unresolved. Germline CDR1 and CDR2: DFQATT and SNEGSKA (reference sequence). The CDR3 contains 14 residues. Trimming left V 1 base short and J 6 bases short, with 16 bases between.

This sequence joins TRBV6-5 and TRBJ1-1; D gene ambiguous. The CDR3 extends over 13 amino acids. With 6 bases removed from V and 4 bases from J, the gap between germline ends came to 12 bases. Germline V gene sequence: CDR1 MNHEY, CDR2 SVGAGI. In DNA, the CDR3 is TGTGCCAGCAGCAAACAGAGGGCCACTGAAGCTTTCTTT. As protein: CASSKQRATEAFF.

There are a few counts of this clonotype. This chain uses TRBV6-5 with TRBJ2-7; TRBD1 agrees at 7 bases. Germline CDR1 and CDR2: MNHEY and SVGAGI. V dropped 5 bases and J dropped 5; count of bases not matched to a gene: 3. The CDR3 runs to 12 residues. CDR3 in amino acids: CASSHRGHEQYF. The CDR3 nucleotides read TGTGCCAGCAGTCACAGGGGACACGAGCAGTACTTC.

This clonotype was seen repeatedly, ten times or more. The V gene is TRBV3-1, the J gene TRBJ2-6, with D unresolved. Trimming removed 4 bases at V and 1 base at J, with 5 bases between. CDR3 size: 14 residues. Germline V gene sequence: CDR1 LGHDT, CDR2 YNNKEL (reference sequence). CDR3 bases: TGTGCCAGCAGCCCCACGTCTGGGGCCAACGTCCTGACTTTC. This gives the protein CASSPTSGANVLTF.

This clonotype has at least ten counts. J is TRBJ2-7 and V is TRBV6-6; unclear D gene. CDR1 and CDR2 (germline): MNHNY, SVGAGI (reference sequence). V dropped 6 bases and J dropped 0 bases, with 12 bases sitting between them. The CDR3 is 14 residues long. This CDR3 reads CASRLATPSYEQYF. In DNA form, the CDR3 reads TGTGCCAGCAGACTGGCGACTCCCTCCTACGAGCAGTACTTC.

This chain links TRBV7-9 with TRBJ1-2; no reliable D call. The CDR3 loop spans 11 amino acids. The V gene's germline CDR1 is SEHNR and CDR2 FQNEAQ (reference sequence). Trimming took 4 bases from V and 0 from J, leaving 0 bases between them. The CDR3, as DNA: TGTGCCAGCAGCTCTAACTATGGCTACACCTTC. Its translation is CASSSNYGYTF.

A single count supports this clonotype. This rearrangement joins TRBV20-1 to TRBJ1-2; no clear D gene. CDR3 length equals 13 residues. Trimming took 3 bases from V and 7 from J, leaving 15 bases between them. CDR1 and CDR2 (germline): DFQATT, SNEGSKA (reference sequence). CDR3 sequence reads: CSASSWALAGYTF. The CDR3 nucleotides are TGCAGTGCTAGTTCATGGGCTCTGGCTGGCTACACCTTC.

This clonotype was recorded at least ten times. This chain joins TRBV6-6 and TRBJ2-1, with 7 bases identical to TRBD2. Looked up from germline, CDR1 is MNHNY and CDR2 is SVGAGI (reference sequence). The length of the CDR3 is 16 residues. V dropped 2 bases and J dropped 3; count of bases not matched to a gene: 7. The CDR3 sequence: CASSYPAGTNYNEQFF. The CDR3, as DNA: TGTGCCAGCAGTTACCCTGCCGGGACTAACTACAATGAGCAGTTCTTC.

This clonotype has a count of ten or more. Just one base apart from a much larger clone, this may be a read error. This chain joins TRBV7-2 and TRBJ2-4, with a possible D match to TRBD2 (5 bases). Germline V gene lookup returns CDR1 SGHTA and CDR2 FQGNSA. This CDR3 is built from 18 residues. Trimming shortened V by 1 base and J by 8 bases, and 24 bases separated the two germline ends. The DNA for the CDR3 is TGTGCCAGCAGCTTAGTGCTGGACGGGATTGTTTCTCGGCACATTCAGTACTTC. Protein: CASSLVLDGIVSRHIQYF.

The J gene is TRBJ2-1, the V gene TRBV9; 10 nucleotides line up with TRBD2. The CDR3 contains 15 residues. V dropped 3 bases and J dropped 3; count of bases not matched to a gene: 3. Germline V gene data show CDR1 as SGDLS and CDR2 as YYNGEE. CDR3 sequence reads: CASSGTSGDYNEQFF. The CDR3, as DNA: TGTGCCAGCAGCGGGACTAGCGGAGACTACAATGAGCAGTTCTTC.

The chain carries TRBV30 and TRBJ1-1; D not resolved. CDR3 length: 11 residues. CDR1 is GTSNPN and CDR2 is SVGIG in the germline V gene (reference sequence). Trimming took off 4 bases at V and 2 bases at J, with 5 bases between the two ends. The CDR3 here is CAWTLNTEAFF. The DNA for the CDR3 is TGTGCCTGGACTTTAAACACTGAAGCTTTCTTT.

By sample share, this clonotype is medium-sized. V usage is TRBV7-6 and J usage is TRBJ2-6; no clear D gene. Trimming removed 2 bases at V and 0 bases at J, with 11 bases between. CDR1 is SGHVS and CDR2 is FNYEAQ in the germline V gene. There are 17 residues in the CDR3. The DNA for the CDR3 is TGTGCCAGCAGCTTATTCGTTTCTGGCTCTGGGGCCAACGTCCTGACTTTC. Translation gives CASSLFVSGSGANVLTF.

This clonotype was found many times. The V call is TRBV20-1, the J call TRBJ1-5; 9 bases match TRBD1. Trimming took 4 bases from V and 7 from J; bases not matched to a gene: 8. The length of the CDR3 is 14 residues. CDR1 and CDR2 (germline): DFQATT, SNEGSKA (reference sequence). This chain's CDR3 is CSAMDRGTGQPQHF. The CDR3 DNA is TGCAGTGCTATGGACAGGGGCACCGGACAGCCCCAGCATTTT.

This clonotype is judged medium-sized (0.01 to 0.1%). This rearrangement joins TRBV7-2 to TRBJ2-1; D is possibly TRBD2 (6 bases). The germline gives CDR1 SGHTA, CDR2 FQGNSA. The CDR3 extends over 13 amino acids. The germline V and J ends were trimmed by 5 bases and 7 bases, with 12 bases remaining between them. This chain's CDR3 is CASSRGLPNEQFF. The CDR3 bases are TGTGCCAGCAGCCGGGGACTCCCTAATGAGCAGTTCTTC.

This chain links TRBV28 with TRBJ1-6; D possibly corresponds to TRBD1 (6 bases). V was trimmed by 6 bases and J by 7 bases, leaving 22 bases between them. Germline V gives CDR1 MDHEN, CDR2 SYDVKM. The CDR3 extends over 17 amino acids. The CDR3 loop is CASSQSLSGAINSPLHF. CDR3 DNA sequence: TGTGCCAGCAGCCAAAGTCTATCAGGGGCTATCAATTCACCCCTCCACTTT. The full variable domain, in which reference TRBV28 and TRBJ1-6 provide the parts outside the CDR3, is DVKVTQSSRYLVKRTGEKVFLECVQDMDHENMFWYRQDPGLGLRLIYFSYDVKMKEKGDIPEGYSVSREKKERFSLILESASTNQTSMYLCASSQSLSGAINSPLHFGNGTRLTVT.

This clonotype was observed many times. This sequence joins TRBV2 and TRBJ2-1, with 7 bases matching TRBD1. The CDR3 spans 12 residues. The V segment lost 7 bases and the J segment 7 bases; nucleotides outside the gene matches: 4. Germline V CDR1 and CDR2: SNHLY, FYNNEI. The DNA for the CDR3 is TGTGCCAGCACCGTACAGGGGAATGAGCAGTTCTTC. This gives the protein CASTVQGNEQFF.